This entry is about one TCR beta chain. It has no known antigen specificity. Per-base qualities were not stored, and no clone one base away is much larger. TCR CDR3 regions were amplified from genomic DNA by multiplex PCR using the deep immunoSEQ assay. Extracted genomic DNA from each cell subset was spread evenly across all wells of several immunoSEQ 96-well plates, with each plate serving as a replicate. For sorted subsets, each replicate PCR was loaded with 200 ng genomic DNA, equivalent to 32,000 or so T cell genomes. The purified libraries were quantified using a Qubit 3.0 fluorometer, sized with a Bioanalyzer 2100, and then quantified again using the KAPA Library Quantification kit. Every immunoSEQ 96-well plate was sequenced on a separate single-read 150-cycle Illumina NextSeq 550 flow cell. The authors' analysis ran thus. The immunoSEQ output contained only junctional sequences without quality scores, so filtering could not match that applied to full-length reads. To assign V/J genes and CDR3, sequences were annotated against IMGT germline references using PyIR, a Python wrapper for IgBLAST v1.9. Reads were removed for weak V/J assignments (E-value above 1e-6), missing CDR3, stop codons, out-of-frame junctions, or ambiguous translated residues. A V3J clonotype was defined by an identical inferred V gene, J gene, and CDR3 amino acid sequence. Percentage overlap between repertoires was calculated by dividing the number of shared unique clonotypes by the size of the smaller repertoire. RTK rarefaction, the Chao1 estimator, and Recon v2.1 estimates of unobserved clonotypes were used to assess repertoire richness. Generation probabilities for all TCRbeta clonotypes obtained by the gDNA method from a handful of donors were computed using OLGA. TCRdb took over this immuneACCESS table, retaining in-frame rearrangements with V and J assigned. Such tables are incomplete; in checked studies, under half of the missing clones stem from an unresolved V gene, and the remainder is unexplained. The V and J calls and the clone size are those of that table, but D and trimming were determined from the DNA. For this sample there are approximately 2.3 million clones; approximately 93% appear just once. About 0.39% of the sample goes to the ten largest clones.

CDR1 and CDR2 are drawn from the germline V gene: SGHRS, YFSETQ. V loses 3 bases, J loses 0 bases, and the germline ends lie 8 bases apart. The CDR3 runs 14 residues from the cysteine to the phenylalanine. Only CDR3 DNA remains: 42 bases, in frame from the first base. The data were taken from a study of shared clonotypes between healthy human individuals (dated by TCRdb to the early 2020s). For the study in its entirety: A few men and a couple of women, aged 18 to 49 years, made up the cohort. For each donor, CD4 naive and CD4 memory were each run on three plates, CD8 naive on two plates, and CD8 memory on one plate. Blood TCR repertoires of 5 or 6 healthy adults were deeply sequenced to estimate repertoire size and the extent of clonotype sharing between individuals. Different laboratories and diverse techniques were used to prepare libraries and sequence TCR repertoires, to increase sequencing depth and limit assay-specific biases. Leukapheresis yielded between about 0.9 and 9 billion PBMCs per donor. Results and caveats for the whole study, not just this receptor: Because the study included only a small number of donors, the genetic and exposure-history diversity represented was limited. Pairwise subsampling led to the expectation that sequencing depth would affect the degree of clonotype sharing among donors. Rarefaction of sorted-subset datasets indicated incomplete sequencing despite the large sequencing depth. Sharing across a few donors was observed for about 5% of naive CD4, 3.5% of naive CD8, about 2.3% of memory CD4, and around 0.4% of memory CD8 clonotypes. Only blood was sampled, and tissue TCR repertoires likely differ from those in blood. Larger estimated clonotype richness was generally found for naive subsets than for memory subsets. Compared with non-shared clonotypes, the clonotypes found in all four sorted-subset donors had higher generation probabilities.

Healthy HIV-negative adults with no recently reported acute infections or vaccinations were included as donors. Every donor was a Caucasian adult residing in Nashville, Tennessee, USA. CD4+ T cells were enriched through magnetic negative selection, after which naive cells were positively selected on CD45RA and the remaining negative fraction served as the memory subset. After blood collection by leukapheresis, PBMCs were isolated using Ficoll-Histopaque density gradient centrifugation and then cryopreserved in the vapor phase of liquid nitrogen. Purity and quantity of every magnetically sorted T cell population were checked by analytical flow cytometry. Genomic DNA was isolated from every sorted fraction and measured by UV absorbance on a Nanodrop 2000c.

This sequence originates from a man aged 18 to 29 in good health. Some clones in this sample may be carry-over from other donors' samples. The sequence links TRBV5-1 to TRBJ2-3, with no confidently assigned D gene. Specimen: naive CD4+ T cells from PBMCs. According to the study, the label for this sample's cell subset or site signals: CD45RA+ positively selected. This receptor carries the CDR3 CASSSMTSTDTQYF. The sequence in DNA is TGCGCCAGCAGCTCAATGACTAGCACAGATACGCAGTATTTT. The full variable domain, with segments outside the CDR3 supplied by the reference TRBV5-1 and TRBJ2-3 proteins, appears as KAGVTQTPRYLIKTRGQQVTLSCSPISGHRSVSWYQQTPGQGLQFLFEYFSETQRNKGNFPGRFSGRQFSNSRSEMNVSTLELGDSALYLCASSSMTSTDTQYFGPGTRLTVL.